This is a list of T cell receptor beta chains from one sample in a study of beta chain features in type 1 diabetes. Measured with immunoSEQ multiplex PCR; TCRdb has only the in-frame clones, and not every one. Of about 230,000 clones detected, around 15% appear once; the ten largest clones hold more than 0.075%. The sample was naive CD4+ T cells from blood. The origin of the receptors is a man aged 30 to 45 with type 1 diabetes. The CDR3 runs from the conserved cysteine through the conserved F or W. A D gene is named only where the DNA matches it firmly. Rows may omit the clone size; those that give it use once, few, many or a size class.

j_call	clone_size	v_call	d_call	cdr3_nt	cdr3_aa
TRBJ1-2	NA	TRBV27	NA	TGTGCCAGTAGGCAGGCAGGGAGGACCACTTATGGCTACACCTTC	CASRQAGRTTYGYTF
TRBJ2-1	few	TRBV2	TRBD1	TGTGCCAGCAGTGTGGGACAGGGGTACAATGAGCAGTTCTTC	CASSVGQGYNEQFF
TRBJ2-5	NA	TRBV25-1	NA	TGTGCCAGCAGTGAATCCCTGGGCAGGGAGACCCAGTACTTC	CASSESLGRETQYF
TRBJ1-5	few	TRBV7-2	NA	TGTGCCAGCAGCTTAGGGTTTTTTAGCAATCAGCCCCAGCATTTT	CASSLGFFSNQPQHF
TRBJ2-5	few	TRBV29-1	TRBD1	TGCAGCGTTTCTCAGGGGGCGGGGGAGACCCAGTACTTC	CSVSQGAGETQYF
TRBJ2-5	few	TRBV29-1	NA	TGCAGCGTTGACAGGAGCCAAGAGACCCAGTACTTC	CSVDRSQETQYF
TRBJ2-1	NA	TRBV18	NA	TGTGCCAGCTCACCAGACCCGACCTACAATGAGCAGTTCTTC	CASSPDPTYNEQFF
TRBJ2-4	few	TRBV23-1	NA	TGCGCCAGCAGCCCAAGGAAGGACATTCAGTACTTC	CASSPRKDIQYF
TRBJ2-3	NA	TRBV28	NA	TGTGCCAGCAGTTTAGTTTTTGTGACAGATACGCAGTATTTT	CASSLVFVTDTQYF
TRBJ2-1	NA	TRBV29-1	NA	TGCAGCGTTCTCGGTACAGGAGCAATCAATGAGCAGTTCTTC	CSVLGTGAINEQFF
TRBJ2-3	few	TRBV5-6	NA	TGTGCCAGCAGCTTGGAGGACGTTGCAGATACGCAGTATTTT	CASSLEDVADTQYF
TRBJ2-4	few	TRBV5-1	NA	TGCGCCAGCAGCCGGGGACAACTCCCCCAATTGATTCAGTACTTC	CASSRGQLPQLIQYF
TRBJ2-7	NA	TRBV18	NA	TGTGCCAGCTCACCAGTTACTTCCTACGAGCAGTACTTC	CASSPVTSYEQYF
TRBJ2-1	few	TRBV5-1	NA	TGCGCCAGCAGCTTAATCGACAGGTACAATGAGCAGTTCTTC	CASSLIDRYNEQFF
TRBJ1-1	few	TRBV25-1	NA	TGTGCCAGCAGTCTTCGGCGCAGCGGGGAAGCTTTCTTT	CASSLRRSGEAFF
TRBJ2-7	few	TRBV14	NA	TGTGCCAGCAGCCACCGACTTGGTGATGGCTACGAGCAGTACTTC	CASSHRLGDGYEQYF
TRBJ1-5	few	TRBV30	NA	TGTGCCTGGACCGAGGGTAGCAATCAGCCCCAGCATTTT	CAWTEGSNQPQHF
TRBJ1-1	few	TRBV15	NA	TGTGCCACCAGCAGACCAGAGAACACTGAAGCTTTCTTT	CATSRPENTEAFF
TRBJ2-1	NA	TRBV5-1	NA	TGCGCCAGCAGCTTGGCCGGGTCCCGGGGTAACAATGAGCAGTTCTTC	CASSLAGSRGNNEQFF
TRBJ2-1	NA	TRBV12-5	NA	TGTGCTAGTGGTTTGGTACTGGGACGGGGGCACCATGAGCAGTTCTTC	CASGLVLGRGHHEQFF
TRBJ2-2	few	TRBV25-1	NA	TGTGCCAGCAGTGGACGAGCATCCACCGGGGAGCTGTTTTTT	CASSGRASTGELFF
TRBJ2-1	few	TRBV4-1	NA	TGCGCCAGCAGCCAAGAGCAGATCCGGGCCGACCACTACAATGAGCAGTTCTTC	CASSQEQIRADHYNEQFF
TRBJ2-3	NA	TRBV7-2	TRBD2	TGTGCCAGCAGACCAGACTTAGCGGGAGCAGATACGCAGTATTTT	CASRPDLAGADTQYF
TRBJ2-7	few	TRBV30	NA	TGTGCCTGGAGAATGGACACCGCCTACGAGCAGTACTTC	CAWRMDTAYEQYF
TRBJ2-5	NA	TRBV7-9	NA	TGTGCCAGCAGCTTAGTTAGCCAACGCGGGACCCAGTACTTC	CASSLVSQRGTQYF
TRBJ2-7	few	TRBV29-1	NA	TGCAGCGTTGCCGGTGGGTTTCGGGACGAGCAGTACTTC	CSVAGGFRDEQYF
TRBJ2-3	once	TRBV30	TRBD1	TGTGCCTGTGCGACAGGGAGCACAGATACGCAGTATTTT	CACATGSTDTQYF
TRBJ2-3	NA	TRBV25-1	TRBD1	TGTGCCAGCAGAGGACAGGGAGGAGATACGCAGTATTTT	CASRGQGGDTQYF
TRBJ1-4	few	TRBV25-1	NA	TGTGCCAGCAGTGAATCGAGGGGCTATGAAAAACTGTTTTTT	CASSESRGYEKLFF
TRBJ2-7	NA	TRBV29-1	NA	TGCAGCGTTGCCCGGAGGGTTAGCAGAGACGAGCAGTACTTC	CSVARRVSRDEQYF
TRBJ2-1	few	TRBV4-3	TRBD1	TGCGCCAGCAGCCAAGGACAGGGCGTAGGGGATGAGCAGTTCTTC	CASSQGQGVGDEQFF
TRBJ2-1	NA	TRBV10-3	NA	TGTGCCATTCAATCTCTCGTGGATGCTGAGCAGTTCTTC	CAIQSLVDAEQFF
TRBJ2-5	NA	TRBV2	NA	TGTGCCACCAGAGGGAGGCGGAACTACCAAGAGACCCAGTACTTC	CATRGRRNYQETQYF
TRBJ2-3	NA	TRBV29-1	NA	TGCAGCGTAATATTTAGCACAGATACGCAGTATTTT	CSVIFSTDTQYF
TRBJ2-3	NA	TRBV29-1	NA	TGCAGCGTTGGGCCAGTACTATTCACAGATACGCAGTATTTT	CSVGPVLFTDTQYF
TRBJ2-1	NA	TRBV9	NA	TGTGCCAGCAGCGTAGCAGGGAGCCGCCTCAATGAGCAGTTCTTC	CASSVAGSRLNEQFF
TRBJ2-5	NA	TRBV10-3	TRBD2	TGTGCCATCAGCTCCGGGACTAGCAAAGAGACCCAGTACTTC	CAISSGTSKETQYF
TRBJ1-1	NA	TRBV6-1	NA	TGTGCCAGCACGGAAGGAAGCAGGGCGGACACTGAAGCTTTCTTT	CASTEGSRADTEAFF
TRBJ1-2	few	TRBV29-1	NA	TGCAGCGTTCAACTCCCGGGCTATGGCTACACCTTC	CSVQLPGYGYTF
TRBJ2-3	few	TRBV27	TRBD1	TGTGCCAGCAGTGACAGGGTATCCATGATCACAGATACGCAGTATTTT	CASSDRVSMITDTQYF
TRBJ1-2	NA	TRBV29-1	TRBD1	TGCAGCGTCCAGGGGGCTCATGGCTACACCTTC	CSVQGAHGYTF
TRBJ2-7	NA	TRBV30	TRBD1	TGTGCCTGGAGGACCGGGACAGGGGGATACGAGCAGTACTTC	CAWRTGTGGYEQYF
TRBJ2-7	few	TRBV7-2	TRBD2	TGTGCCAGCAGCCGAGCGGCTAGCGGGAGCGAGTACTTC	CASSRAASGSEYF
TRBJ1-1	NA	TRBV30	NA	TGTGCCTGGAGCGAAATGGGGGACACTGAAGCTTTCTTT	CAWSEMGDTEAFF
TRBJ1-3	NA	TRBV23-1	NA	TGCGCCAGCAGTCAATCCAGAAGGTCGAGGCGAGTTAACACCATATATTTT	CASSQSRRSRRVNTIYF
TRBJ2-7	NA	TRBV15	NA	TGTGCCACCAGCAGAGAACGAGGGAGCATACCCTACGAGCAGTACTTC	CATSRERGSIPYEQYF
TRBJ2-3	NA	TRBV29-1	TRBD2	TGCAGCGTTGCAGCGGGACCTTCTACTAGCACAGATACGCAGTATTTT	CSVAAGPSTSTDTQYF
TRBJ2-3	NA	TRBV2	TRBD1	TGTGCCAGCCGTGGGACAGTCCTTACTACGGTTACGCAGTATTTT	CASRGTVLTTVTQYF
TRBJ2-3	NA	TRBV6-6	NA	TGTGCCAGCAGTTACCGGGATACGCAGTATTTT	CASSYRDTQYF